This T cell receptor (beta chain) was sequenced for a study of low-dose radiotherapy and immunotherapy resistance in tumors. Specified time point: before trial treatment. In its sample, this clonotype was seen many times. Using a constant-region primer together with a V-primer adapter, TCRs were subjected to roughly 18 PCR cycles of amplification. TCRdb itself ran the reads through MiXCR, one entry per CDR3 protein. This table holds tens of thousands of distinct CDR3 sequences, 12% found once. The source is a female donor with ovarian cancer. The material was PBMCs, obtained before treatment.

CDR3 in DNA: TGTGCCAGCAGTCTTAGCGGGAGCAGCTCCTACGAGCAGTACTTC. Amino acids: CASSLSGSSSYEQYF. This chain connects TRBV2 to TRBJ2-7; 9 bases match TRBD2. CDR3 length equals 15 residues. Germline CDR1 reads SNHLY; CDR2 reads FYNNEI. The trim removed 5 bases at V and 0 bases at J, leaving 5 bases unmatched.